This passage covers 5 T cell receptor beta chains from one sample sequenced in a study of cytomegalovirus exposure and HLA in healthy donors. Researchers ran the PCR with 60 Vbeta and 13 Jbeta primers. The protocol was immunoSEQ multiplex PCR, while the TCRdb copy is restricted to in-frame clones and leaves out a portion. This table has about 150,000 clones, approximately 80% appearing once. The sample taken for sequencing was PBMCs. The receptors were sampled from a woman in her 40s in good health and CMV-seronegative.

Points on this clone: An end of the junction does not agree with germline; a read error may underlie this. The J gene is TRBJ2-6, the V gene TRBV6-6; 9 bases align to TRBD1. CDR1 and CDR2 from the germline V gene are MNHNY and SVGAGI (reference sequence). CDR3 length: 16 residues. CDR3: CASRGQGPSGANGLTF. CDR3 bases: TGTGCCAGCAGGGGACAGGGTCCTTCTGGGGCCAACGGCCTGACTTTC.

The chain recombines TRBV28 with TRBJ2-7, with 9 bases lining up with TRBD1. After removal of 5 bases from V and 5 bases from J, the junction contained 7 bases not matched to a gene. This CDR3 contains 14 residues. Looked up from germline, CDR1 is MDHEN and CDR2 is SYDVKM. As DNA, the CDR3 is TGTGCCAGCAGTCTCCCGGGACAGGGACACGAGCAGTACTTC. Its translation is CASSLPGQGHEQYF.

The chain employs TRBV10-3 and TRBJ1-1, with D tentatively TRBD1 (6 bases). The CDR3 is 14 amino acids. Germline CDR1 ENHRY, CDR2 SYGVKD. With 2 bases removed from V and 6 bases from J, the gap between germline ends came to 13 bases. CDR3: CAISEGQPAAEAFF. CDR3 nucleotide sequence: TGTGCCATCAGTGAGGGACAGCCCGCAGCTGAAGCTTTCTTT.

The chain has TRBV28 and TRBJ2-4; 7 bases are shared with TRBD2. The CDR3 has 17 amino acids. Per the germline V gene, CDR1 is MDHEN and CDR2 is SYDVKM. Trimming cost V 5 bases and J 1 base; bases outside gene matches: 11. The CDR3 bases are TGTGCCAGCAGTCCCGGGGGGTTCATCGACGCCAAAAACATTCAGTACTTC. Amino acid sequence: CASSPGGFIDAKNIQYF.

The V gene is TRBV10-2, the J gene TRBJ2-2, with 8 bases aligning to TRBD1. In germline, CDR1 is WSHSY, CDR2 SAAADI. The CDR3 is 15 amino acids. V lost 6 bases to trimming and J lost 7 bases; unmatched junction nucleotides: 10. CDR3 amino acids: CASRLTGAQSGELFF. The CDR3 region has the DNA TGCGCCAGCAGGTTGACAGGGGCGCAGAGCGGGGAGCTGTTTTTT.